One sample yielded the 8 T cell receptor beta chains listed below, sequenced in a study of identical twins. Each CDR3 protein gets one entry after TCRdb re-called the 5' RACE reads with MiXCR. This table has nearly 650,000 distinct CDR3 sequences, 7% to 7.5% appearing once. Separately, the same data were catalogued under a study of yellow fever vaccine responses in identical twins.

The source material was PBMCs. These receptors originate from a woman between 18 and 29 years old in good health.

This clonotype showed up many times. J is TRBJ2-2 and V is TRBV3-1, with D uncertain. Trimming cost V 4 bases and J 8 bases, with 17 bases left between them. Germline CDR1 and CDR2: LGHDT and YNNKEL (reference sequence). CDR3 size: 15 residues. The CDR3 nucleotides read TGTGCCAGCAGCCTCCGCGAAGGCCCCACAGGGGAGCTGTTTTTT. Its translation: CASSLREGPTGELFF. The entire variable domain, with the rest obtained from reference TRBV3-1 and TRBJ2-2, is as follows: DTAVSQTPKYLVTQMGNDKSIKCEQNLGHDTMYWYKQDSKKFLKIMFSYNNKELIINETVPNRFSPKSPDKAHLNLHINSLELGDSAVYFCASSLREGPTGELFFGEGSRLTVL.

This clonotype was counted between two and nine times. The rearrangement joins TRBV5-1 to TRBJ2-7; 10 bases fit TRBD1. V was clipped by 6 bases and J by 7 bases; unmatched bases: 7. CDR3 length: 13 amino acids. From germline, CDR1 is SGHRS and CDR2 YFSETQ. CDR3 in amino acids: CASIGQGEAEQYV. The CDR3, as DNA: TGCGCCAGCATAGGACAGGGGGAAGCGGAGCAGTACGTC.

V usage is TRBV5-1 and J usage is TRBJ2-5; 8 nucleotides line up with TRBD2. V shed 4 bases and J 4 bases; nucleotides not matched to a gene: 6. CDR1 SGHRS and CDR2 YFSETQ come from the germline V gene. The CDR3 contains 14 residues. Here the CDR3 reads CASSAIGGAETQYF. The CDR3 region has the DNA TGCGCCAGCAGCGCGATCGGGGGGGCAGAGACCCAGTACTTC.

This clonotype was seen many times. The chain links TRBV5-1 to TRBJ2-2; D not resolved. The CDR3 is 15 amino acids. The germline gives CDR1 SGHRS, CDR2 YFSETQ. Trimming shortened V by 2 bases and J by 0 bases, and 8 bases separated the two germline ends. The CDR3 region has the DNA TGCGCCAGCAGCTTCCCGAAGACGAACACCGGGGAGCTGTTTTTT. Protein sequence: CASSFPKTNTGELFF.

This clonotype was detected many times. The chain recombines TRBV12-3 or TRBV12-4 with TRBJ2-3; D ambiguous. There are 11 residues in the CDR3. V lost 5 bases and J lost 4, with 4 bases in between. CDR3 nucleotides: TGTGCCAGCAGTCGCGCAGATACGCAGTATTTT. This translates into CASSRADTQYF.

This clonotype was found a few times. The chain joins TRBV20-1 to TRBJ2-5; D tentatively reads TRBD1 or TRBD2 (5 bases each). The CDR3 is 11 amino acids. CDR1 DFQATT and CDR2 SNEGSKA come from the germline V gene (reference sequence). The CDR3 DNA reads as TGCAGCTACCCGGGGCCAGAGACCCAGTACTTC. This gives the protein CSYPGPETQYF.

This clonotype was picked up a small number of times. This chain uses TRBV7-6 with TRBJ2-3, with D possibly being TRBD1 or TRBD2 (5 bases each). The germline V and J ends were trimmed by 2 bases and 2 bases, with 11 bases remaining between them. Germline lookup yields CDR1 SGHVS and CDR2 FNYEAQ. The CDR3 totals 15 residues. The CDR3 coding sequence is TGTGCCAGCAGCTTAATGGTGGGACCCACAGATACGCAGTATTTT. This encodes CASSLMVGPTDTQYF.

This clonotype has at least ten counts. This chain connects TRBV12-3 or TRBV12-4 to TRBJ2-7, with D perhaps matching TRBD2 (6 bases). The CDR3 has 16 residues. V was shortened by 0 bases and J by 3 bases, with 15 bases between the two germline ends. The CDR3 nucleotides are TGTGCCAGCAGTTTAGCTGGAGGGCTCAACCTCTACGAGCAGTACTTC. This gives the protein CASSLAGGLNLYEQYF.